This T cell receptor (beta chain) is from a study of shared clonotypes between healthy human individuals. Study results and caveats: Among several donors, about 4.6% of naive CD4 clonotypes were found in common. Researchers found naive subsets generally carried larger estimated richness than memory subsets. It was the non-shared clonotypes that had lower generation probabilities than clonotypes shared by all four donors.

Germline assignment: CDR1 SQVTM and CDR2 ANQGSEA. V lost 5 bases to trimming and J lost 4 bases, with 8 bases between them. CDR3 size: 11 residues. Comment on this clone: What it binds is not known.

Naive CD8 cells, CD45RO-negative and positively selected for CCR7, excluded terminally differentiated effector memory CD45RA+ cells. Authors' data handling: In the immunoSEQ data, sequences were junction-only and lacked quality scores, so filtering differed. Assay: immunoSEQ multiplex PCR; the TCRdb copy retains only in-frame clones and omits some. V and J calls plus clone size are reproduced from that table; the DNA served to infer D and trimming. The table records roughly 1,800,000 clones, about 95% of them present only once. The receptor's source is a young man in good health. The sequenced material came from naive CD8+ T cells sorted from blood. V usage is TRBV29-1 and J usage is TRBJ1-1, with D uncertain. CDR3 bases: TGCAGCGTTCTCGGGTCCACTGAAGCTTTCTTT. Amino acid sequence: CSVLGSTEAFF.